The 21 T cell receptor beta chains reported below all come from one sample, sequenced in a study of T cells in Graves' hyperthyroidism and ophthalmopathy. TCR beta CDR3 region amplification was performed from RNA transcripts. A set of HTBI primers served as the primers for a first-round RT-PCR of the TCR CDR3. MiXCR, run by TCRdb on the multiplex PCR reads, gives a single entry per CDR3 protein. The sample consists of 540,000 or so distinct CDR3 sequences, about 43% of them appearing once. The sequencing input was peripheral blood or thyroid tissue (not recorded which). The receptors come from an adult woman with Graves' disease, either hyperthyroidism or ophthalmopathy (not recorded which).

In its sample, this clonotype was seen many times. The chain recombines TRBV7-2 with TRBJ1-5; D is ambiguous. The CDR3 sequence is 13 residues long. Trimming stripped 5 bases from V and 3 bases from J, with 8 bases between. Germline loops: CDR1 SGHTA, CDR2 FQGNSA. Here the CDR3 DNA reads TGTGCCAGCAGCATTGGACCCAATCAGCCCCAGCATTTT. Translating gives CASSIGPNQPQHF. Full variable domain (missing parts from reference TRBV7-2 and TRBJ1-5): GAGVSQSPSNKVTEKGKDVELRCDPISGHTALYWYRQSLGQGLEFLIYFQGNSAPDKSGLPSDRFSAERTGGSVSTLTIQRTQQEDSAVYLCASSIGPNQPQHFGDGTRLSIL.

Ten or more counts support this clonotype. The chain joins TRBV19 to TRBJ2-2; TRBD1 or TRBD2 may be the D gene (6 bases each). Looked up from germline, CDR1 is LNHDA and CDR2 is SQIVND (reference sequence). CDR3 length: 15 residues. The V and J ends lost 4 bases and 4 bases respectively, with 13 bases between them. The CDR3: CASSTRTAGTGELFF. The CDR3 DNA reads as TGTGCCAGTAGTACAAGGACAGCGGGCACCGGGGAGCTGTTTTTT.

The chain combines TRBV20-1 with TRBJ2-5; tentatively, D is TRBD1 (6 bases). In germline, CDR1 is DFQATT, CDR2 SNEGSKA (reference sequence). The CDR3 contains 13 residues. V was pared by 1 base and J by 9 bases, with 15 bases between. CDR3 in DNA: TGCAGTGCTAGAGCGACAGGTCATCAGCCCCAGTACTTC. Amino acids: CSARATGHQPQYF.

The rearrangement uses TRBV12-3 or TRBV12-4 and TRBJ2-5; D is undetermined. This CDR3 is built from 13 residues. Trimming took 5 bases from V and 4 from J, leaving 11 bases between them. The CDR3 DNA is TGTGCCAGCAGTCGCGCCCACGGAGAGACCCAGTACTTC. Amino acid sequence: CASSRAHGETQYF.

This clonotype was detected many times. This sequence joins TRBV7-2 and TRBJ2-5; the D is unclear. The CDR3 totals 12 residues. Trimming took off 5 bases at V and 1 base at J, with 5 bases between the two ends. Germline lookup yields CDR1 SGHTA and CDR2 FQGNSA. CDR3 nucleotides: TGTGCCAGCAGCCATGGCCAAGAGACCCAGTACTTC. Translation: CASSHGQETQYF.

This clonotype was observed many times. The gene calls are TRBV20-1 and TRBJ2-5, with D unclear. Trimming removed 1 base at V and 2 bases at J, with 5 bases between. This CDR3 comprises 12 residues. Germline lookup yields CDR1 DFQATT and CDR2 SNEGSKA (reference sequence). The CDR3 nucleotides read TGCAGTGCTAGAGCAGAACAAGAGACCCAGTACTTC. It translates to CSARAEQETQYF.

V gene TRBV5-1 combines with J gene TRBJ1-6; 11 nucleotides match TRBD1. The trim removed 4 bases at V and 7 bases at J, leaving 4 bases unmatched. Germline V CDR1 and CDR2: SGHRS, YFSETQ. This CDR3 region has 15 residues. The CDR3 nucleotides are TGCGCCAGCAGCCCCGGACAGGGGGCGAATTCACCCCTCCACTTT. It codes for CASSPGQGANSPLHF.

This clonotype was counted at least ten times. This chain links TRBV4-1 with TRBJ1-5; TRBD1 matches 8 bases. Looked up from germline, CDR1 is MGHRA and CDR2 is YSYEKL. The CDR3 has 17 amino acids. The junction had 9 bases not matched to a gene; V was cut back by 0 bases and J by 5 bases. The CDR3 DNA is TGCGCCAGCAGCCAAGATCGAGGACAGGGACCAGATCAGCCCCAGCATTTT. Translated: CASSQDRGQGPDQPQHF.

The chain combines TRBV28 with TRBJ1-1; D gene unclear. Germline loops: CDR1 MDHEN, CDR2 SYDVKM. The germline V and J ends were trimmed by 6 bases and 8 bases, with 10 bases remaining between them. There are 11 residues in the CDR3. The CDR3 DNA is TGTGCCAGCAGCGGACGGGGAGAAGCTTTCTTT. Encoded protein: CASSGRGEAFF.

In this sample, this clonotype turned up many times. V and J are TRBV15 and TRBJ1-2; D ambiguous. The CDR3 runs to 13 residues. Germline V gives CDR1 LNHNV, CDR2 YYDKDF (reference sequence). Trimming left V 4 bases short and J 2 bases short, with 8 bases between. CDR3: CATSTTANYGYTF. The CDR3 region has the DNA TGTGCCACCAGCACCACCGCGAACTATGGCTACACCTTC. The full variable domain, completed using reference TRBV15 and TRBJ1-2, is DAMVIQNPRYQVTQFGKPVTLSCSQTLNHNVMYWYQQKSSQAPKLLFHYYDKDFNNEADTPDNFQSRRPNTSFCFLDIRSPGLGDTAMYLCATSTTANYGYTFGSGTRLTVV.

The chain carries TRBV7-8 and TRBJ1-1; possible D gene TRBD1, 5 bases. The CDR3 contains 15 residues. Trimming took 3 bases from V and 14 from J, leaving 25 bases between them. CDR1 and CDR2 from the germline V gene are SGHVS and FQNEAQ. CDR3 in amino acids: CASSFTSPPDNEQFF. The CDR3 DNA is TGTGCCAGCAGCTTTACCAGCCCTCCGGACAATGAGCAGTTCTTT. The variable domain in full, with the rest retrieved from reference TRBV7-8 and TRBJ1-1, is GAGVSQSPRYKVAKRGQDVALRCDPISGHVSLFWYQQALGQGPEFLTYFQNEAQLDKSGLPSDRFFAERPEGSVSTLKIQRTQQEDSAVYLCASSFTSPPDNEQFFGQGTRLTVV.

This clonotype was detected only a few times. V is TRBV5-1 and J is TRBJ2-4; TRBD1 agrees at 7 bases. Germline lookup yields CDR1 SGHRS and CDR2 YFSETQ. CDR3 size: 15 residues. Germline trimming cut 2 bases from V and 8 bases from J; bases unmatched to any gene: 10. The DNA for the CDR3 is TGCGCCAGCAGCTTTATTACAGGGGATCGAGACATTCAGTACTTC. Its protein is CASSFITGDRDIQYF.

This clonotype was seen ten or more times. V gene TRBV19 combines with J gene TRBJ1-6, with D perhaps matching TRBD1 (5 bases). Germline V gene sequence: CDR1 LNHDA, CDR2 SQIVND (reference sequence). The V end lost 4 bases, the J end lost 9 bases, and 13 bases lay between the germline ends. The CDR3 runs 14 residues. CDR3 sequence (DNA): TGTGCCAGTAGTAGGAACGAGGGGAGTTCACCCCTCCACTTT. It yields the protein CASSRNEGSSPLHF. The full variable domain, in which reference TRBV19 and TRBJ1-6 provide the parts outside the CDR3, is DGGITQSPKYLFRKEGQNVTLSCEQNLNHDAMYWYRQDPGQGLRLIYYSQIVNDFQKGDIAEGYSVSREKKESFPLTVTSAQKNPTAFYLCASSRNEGSSPLHFGNGTRLTVT.

The chain carries TRBV6-5 and TRBJ1-3; D might be TRBD1 (5 bases). From germline, CDR1 is MNHEY and CDR2 SVGAGI. The CDR3 totals 13 residues. V shed 5 bases and J shed 7 bases, with 12 bases lying between them. CDR3 residues: CASSEWEGNTIYF. CDR3 sequence (DNA): TGTGCCAGCAGTGAATGGGAGGGGAACACCATATATTTT.

This clonotype has at least ten counts. The chain uses TRBV7-2 and TRBJ2-7; 7 bases agree with TRBD2. Looked up from germline, CDR1 is SGHTA and CDR2 is FQGNSA. CDR3 size: 15 residues. J was trimmed by 2 bases and V by 4 bases; bases with no gene match: 8. The CDR3 is CASSYLRGGPYEQYF. CDR3 nucleotide sequence: TGTGCCAGCAGCTACTTGAGGGGAGGGCCCTACGAGCAGTACTTC.

This clonotype was found a few times. The V gene is TRBV7-2, the J gene TRBJ2-3, with TRBD2 matching 12 bases. The CDR3 spans 19 residues. The ends lost 1 base at V and 1 base at J; junction bases unmatched: 9. Per germline, CDR1 SGHTA and CDR2 FQGNSA. In nucleotides, the CDR3 is TGTGCCAGCAGCTTAGGGGAGACTAGCGGGAGTTGGGGCACAGATACGCAGTATTTT. It is translated as CASSLGETSGSWGTDTQYF.

The rearrangement joins TRBV25-1 to TRBJ2-1, with 9 positions matching TRBD1. This CDR3 comprises 13 residues. V was pared by 8 bases and J by 9 bases, with 8 bases of the junction left unmatched. Germline V gene lookup returns CDR1 MGHDK and CDR2 SYGVNS. DNA of the CDR3: TGTGCCAGCCGGGACAGGGCAAGGGGTGAGCAGTTCTTC. Translating it yields CASRDRARGEQFF.

The CDR3 region is CASSRGGVGQPQHF. The DNA for the CDR3 is TGTGCCAGCAGCAGAGGGGGAGTAGGACAGCCCCAGCATTTT. The V and J genes are TRBV5-4 and TRBJ1-5; D is perhaps TRBD1 (6 bases). Germline V gene sequence: CDR1 SGHNT, CDR2 YYREEE (reference sequence). The CDR3 spans 14 residues. Deletions cut 4 bases from V and 7 bases from J, with 15 bases between.

CDR3: CRWREGARTEAFF. In nucleotides, the CDR3 is TGCAGGTGGAGGGAGGGGGCTCGAACTGAAGCTTTCTTT. The chain has TRBV29-1 and TRBJ1-1, with TRBD1 matching over 7 bases. CDR1 is SQVTM, CDR2 ANQGSEA, per germline. The CDR3 covers 13 residues.

This clonotype was picked up a small number of times. V gene TRBV28 combines with J gene TRBJ1-6; the match to TRBD1 covers 7 bases. Trimming removed 10 bases from V and 10 bases from J; junction bases left unmatched: 16. The CDR3 spans 15 residues. The germline V gene encodes CDR1 MDHEN and CDR2 SYDVKM. The CDR3 region has the DNA TGTGCCACTAAAAAGAGCCAGGGGGTCGCATCACCCCTCCACTTT. Its protein is CATKKSQGVASPLHF.

As to this clonotype: This may stem from a read error, because a much larger clone lies one nucleotide away. This CDR3 fails to terminate in the conserved phenylalanine or tryptophan, so it likely reflects a read error. The chain employs TRBV29-1 and TRBJ1-1, with D uncertain. V lost 7 bases to trimming and J lost 1 base, with 7 bases between them. The germline gives CDR1 SQVTM, CDR2 ANQGSEA. The CDR3 runs 11 residues. CDR3: CSANGNTEAFL. The CDR3 DNA sequence: TGCAGCGCCAACGGGAACACTGAAGCTTTCCTT.